These 29 T cell receptor beta chains share one sample of origin, sequenced in a study of blood T cell repertoires in COVID-19. Sequenced by immunoSEQ multiplex PCR; TCRdb stores in-frame clones only, minus some. The top ten hold around 10% of the sample, which has 64,000 or so clones, approximately 79% seen once. The material sequenced was peripheral blood. These receptors were collected from a human donor in a cohort sampled during active COVID-19.

The chain uses TRBV28 and TRBJ2-1; TRBD2 might be the D (5 bases). CDR3 length: 15 residues. CDR1 is MDHEN, CDR2 SYDVKM, per germline. The germline V and J ends were trimmed by 4 bases and 0 bases, with 10 bases remaining between them. DNA for the CDR3: TGTGCCAGCAGTTCTAGCTGGAGCTCCTACAATGAGCAGTTCTTC. It translates to CASSSSWSSYNEQFF.

The rearrangement joins TRBV5-4 to TRBJ2-1, with TRBD2 identical over 7 bases. CDR3 length: 13 amino acids. Unmatched junction bases numbered 7, after V lost 0 bases and J lost 13 bases. In germline, CDR1 is SGHNT, CDR2 YYREEE (reference sequence). CDR3 nucleotides: TGTGCCAGCAGCTTGGCCGGGGCTAGCGGACAGTTCTTC. It is translated as CASSLAGASGQFF.

In its sample, this clone was seen a few times. This chain links TRBV9 with TRBJ2-1; 10 bases agree with TRBD2. The CDR3 has 14 amino acids. The germline CDR1 and CDR2 sequences are SGDLS and YYNGEE. Unmatched junction bases numbered 4, after V lost 3 bases and J lost 7 bases. The CDR3 DNA reads TGTGCCAGCAGCGCCTGGACTAGCGGTAATGAGCAGTTCTTC. It yields the protein CASSAWTSGNEQFF.

This chain links TRBV9 with TRBJ1-6; TRBD1 might be the D (6 bases). This CDR3 region has 17 residues. The V gene's germline CDR1 is SGDLS and CDR2 YYNGEE. Trimming took off 3 bases at V and 10 bases at J, with 23 bases between the two ends. Written as DNA, the CDR3 is TGTGCCAGCAGCGCGACCCAGGGGTACGGGTTAGGGTCACCCCTCCACTTT. Protein sequence: CASSATQGYGLGSPLHF.

This chain joins TRBV6-5 and TRBJ1-5, with 10 positions matching TRBD1. Trimming removed 6 bases from V and 0 bases from J; junction bases left unmatched: 2. The CDR3 is made up of 15 amino acids. CDR1 is MNHEY, CDR2 SVGAGI, per germline. The CDR3 coding sequence is TGTGCCAGCAGGGGGACAGGGGCTAGCAATCAGCCCCAGCATTTT. Its translation is CASRGTGASNQPQHF.

This clone was observed a single time. The chain has TRBV19 and TRBJ1-1; D gene uncertain. CDR1 and CDR2 (germline): LNHDA, SQIVND (reference sequence). The V end lost 7 bases, the J end lost 0 bases, and 15 bases lay between the germline ends. The CDR3 loop spans 15 amino acids. CDR3: CASIPRPLMNTEAFF. CDR3 nucleotides: TGTGCCAGTATACCGCGTCCCCTCATGAACACTGAAGCTTTCTTT.

J is TRBJ2-1 and V is TRBV12-3 or TRBV12-4; D gene ambiguous. Trimming left V 4 bases short and J 3 bases short, with 4 bases between. The CDR3 is 12 amino acids. CDR3 DNA sequence: TGTGCCAGCAGTTATCTCTACAATGAGCAGTTCTTC. The encoded protein is CASSYLYNEQFF.

This clone appeared once. The J gene is TRBJ2-1, the V gene TRBV20-1, with 9 nucleotides matching TRBD2. CDR1 is DFQATT and CDR2 is SNEGSKA in the germline V gene (reference sequence). V dropped 3 bases and J dropped 8; count of bases not matched to a gene: 11. The CDR3 runs to 15 residues. The CDR3 DNA follows: TGCAGTGCTAGTAGTAGCCTAGCGGGAACCCATGAGCAGTTCTTC. The encoded protein is CSASSSLAGTHEQFF.

As to this clone: A read error may account for a junction end that differs from germline. The chain links TRBV19 to TRBJ1-1; possible D gene TRBD1, 5 bases. The CDR3 contains 12 residues. The V gene's germline CDR1 is LNHDA and CDR2 SQIVND (reference sequence). As DNA, the CDR3 is TGTGCCAGTAGTATTCTTGGGACTGGAGCTTTCTTT. Protein: CASSILGTGAFF.

The V gene is TRBV29-1, the J gene TRBJ2-7; 11 nucleotides match TRBD2. V gave up 6 bases and J gave up 6 bases; unmatched junction bases: 7. Germline V gene data show CDR1 as SQVTM and CDR2 as ANQGSEA. The CDR3 has 13 residues. This CDR3 reads CSVSGLAGGEQYF. CDR3 coding DNA: TGCAGCGTCTCGGGGCTAGCGGGAGGCGAGCAGTACTTC.

The chain uses TRBV24-1 and TRBJ2-1; 13 bases are shared with TRBD2. Germline trimming cut 3 bases from V and 7 bases from J; bases unmatched to any gene: 20. CDR3 length equals 21 residues. CDR1 is KGHDR, CDR2 SFDVKD, per germline. CDR3: CATSDISPLAGGPRARNEQFF. CDR3 DNA: TGTGCCACCAGTGATATTTCCCCACTAGCGGGAGGGCCTAGGGCTAGGAATGAGCAGTTCTTC.

The rearrangement joins TRBV6-2 or TRBV6-3 to TRBJ1-4, with D possibly TRBD1 on 5 matching bases. V gave up 5 bases and J gave up 8 bases, with 18 bases separating them. The CDR3 has 15 amino acids. Germline CDR1 MNHEY, CDR2 SVGEGT. CDR3 DNA sequence: TGTGCCAGCAGTCGGATCTCAGGGCTCGGCGAAAAACTGTTTTTT. Encoded protein: CASSRISGLGEKLFF.

This chain joins TRBV20-1 and TRBJ2-3; 10 nucleotides align to TRBD2. V trimming: 3 bases; J trimming: 5 bases; junction bases outside the gene matches: 11. The CDR3 is 16 residues long. Germline values: CDR1 DFQATT, CDR2 SNEGSKA (reference sequence). The CDR3 DNA is TGCAGTGCTAGTTCGACAAGCGGGAGGGCAGGAGATACGCAGTATTTT. It encodes CSASSTSGRAGDTQYF.

The rearrangement links TRBV7-8 to TRBJ2-1; D unclear. V was trimmed by 5 bases and J by 10 bases, leaving 18 bases between them. The CDR3 extends over 14 amino acids. Germline V gene sequence: CDR1 SGHVS, CDR2 FQNEAQ. The CDR3 DNA follows: TGTGCCAGCAGCCTTCTTTGGTCACCTAGGGAGCAGTTCTTC. Protein sequence: CASSLLWSPREQFF.

The rearrangement links TRBV6-6 to TRBJ1-5; 8 bases fit TRBD1. This CDR3 contains 13 residues. Germline CDR1 MNHNY, CDR2 SVGAGI (reference sequence). The trim removed 9 bases at V and 7 bases at J, leaving 8 bases unmatched. Here the CDR3 DNA reads TGTGCCAGTAGGGCCCCAGGGGGCCAGCCCCAGCATTTT. Translated, it gives CASRAPGGQPQHF.

This clone has only one observation. This rearrangement joins TRBV2 to TRBJ2-1, with TRBD2 matching 13 bases. The CDR3 is made up of 15 amino acids. Germline CDR1 SNHLY, CDR2 FYNNEI. Trimming removed 5 bases from V and 9 bases from J; junction bases left unmatched: 7. CDR3 bases: TGTGCCAGCAGTCCACGGACTAGCGGGAGCCCTGAGCAGTTCTTC. Residues: CASSPRTSGSPEQFF.

This sequence joins TRBV5-4 and TRBJ2-2; weak D call: TRBD2 (6 bases). This CDR3 region has 13 residues. V gave up 8 bases and J gave up 2 bases, with 10 bases separating them. The germline gives CDR1 SGHNT, CDR2 YYREEE (reference sequence). CDR3 in DNA: TGTGCCAGTAGACTAGGAAACACCGGGGAGCTGTTTTTT. Its protein is CASRLGNTGELFF. The full variable domain, with the rest looked up from reference TRBV5-4 and TRBJ2-2, is ETGVTQSPTHLIKTRGQQVTLRCSSQSGHNTVSWYQQALGQGPQFIFQYYREEENGRGNFPPRFSGLQFPNYSSELNVNALELDDSALYLCASRLGNTGELFFGEGSRLTVL.

V gene TRBV9 combines with J gene TRBJ1-1; D gene uncertain. Trimming took 6 bases from V and 1 from J, leaving 13 bases between them. In germline, CDR1 is SGDLS, CDR2 YYNGEE. The CDR3 length is 14 residues. The CDR3 DNA sequence: TGTGCCAGCACCGCGGGTGCGGCGAACACTGAAGCTTTCTTT. It codes for CASTAGAANTEAFF.

The CDR3 is CASQHTDTQYF. DNA of the CDR3: TGTGCCAGCCAACACACAGATACGCAGTATTTT. J is TRBJ2-3 and V is TRBV11-2; D is undetermined. With 8 bases removed from V and 2 bases from J, the gap between germline ends came to 5 bases. The CDR3 is 11 residues long. Germline V lookup: CDR1 SGHAT, CDR2 FQNNGV.

CDR3 sequence: CADWGAETQYF. CDR3 DNA: TGTGCTGACTGGGGCGCGGAGACCCAGTACTTC. The V gene is TRBV28, the J gene TRBJ2-5, with D possibly TRBD1 on 5 matching bases. Per the germline V gene, CDR1 is MDHEN and CDR2 is SYDVKM. The CDR3 has 11 residues.

J is TRBJ1-1 and V is TRBV6-5, with TRBD1 as a possible D gene (6 bases). Looked up from germline, CDR1 is MNHEY and CDR2 is SVGAGI. V lost 5 bases to trimming and J lost 11 bases, with 15 bases between them. This CDR3 has 12 amino acids. The CDR3 DNA is TGTGCCAGCAGTCCGGCAGGGGTTCGGGCTTTCTTT. Its protein product is CASSPAGVRAFF.

This chain joins TRBV5-4 and TRBJ2-3; 7 nucleotides match TRBD1. The germline V gene has CDR1 SGHNT and CDR2 YYREEE (reference sequence). The CDR3 spans 13 residues. Trimming removed 9 bases from V and 4 bases from J; junction bases left unmatched: 8. The CDR3 DNA reads as TGTGCCATCGGACGACAGGGCGCAGATACGCAGTATTTT. It yields the protein CAIGRQGADTQYF.

This chain connects TRBV6-5 to TRBJ2-1; no firm D call. CDR3 length: 13 residues. V was shortened by 2 bases and J by 5 bases, with 7 bases between the two germline ends. Per the germline V gene, CDR1 is MNHEY and CDR2 is SVGAGI. The CDR3 DNA reads as TGTGCCAGCAGTTACGGGCAGAACAATGAGCAGTTCTTC. Translated: CASSYGQNNEQFF.

The gene calls are TRBV4-1 and TRBJ2-5; 7 positions match TRBD1. Germline V gives CDR1 MGHRA, CDR2 YSYEKL. The trim removed 0 bases at V and 2 bases at J, leaving 9 bases unmatched. The CDR3 runs to 17 residues. CDR3 amino acids: CASSQDSPGTEQETQYF. The CDR3 DNA reads TGCGCCAGCAGCCAAGATTCCCCCGGGACAGAACAAGAGACCCAGTACTTC.

The chain employs TRBV14 and TRBJ1-1, with 7 bases that match TRBD1. The CDR3 totals 15 residues. The J segment lost 4 bases and the V segment lost 6 bases, leaving 11 bases of the junction unmatched. Germline CDR1 and CDR2: SGHDN and FVKESK. The CDR3 coding sequence is TGTGCCAGCAGTCCTCAAAGGGGGCTCGGCACTGAAGCTTTCTTT. This translates into CASSPQRGLGTEAFF.

The chain is built from TRBV25-1 and TRBJ1-2; TRBD1 might be the D (5 bases). CDR1 is MGHDK and CDR2 is SYGVNS in the germline V gene. The V and J ends lost 6 bases and 8 bases respectively, with 16 bases between them. The CDR3 has 13 amino acids. This CDR3 reads CASSGGGAGGYTF. CDR3 bases: TGTGCCAGCAGCGGGGGAGGGGCAGGCGGCTACACCTTC.

The chain is built from TRBV19 and TRBJ1-2, with D possibly TRBD1 on 6 matching bases. Germline V lookup: CDR1 LNHDA, CDR2 SQIVND (reference sequence). With 7 bases removed from V and 8 bases from J, the gap between germline ends came to 14 bases. The CDR3 is made up of 12 amino acids. CDR3: CASTNRVGGYTF. CDR3 bases: TGTGCCAGTACCAACAGGGTAGGGGGCTACACCTTC.

The genes are TRBV4-3 and TRBJ2-7; D is ambiguous. The CDR3 runs to 15 residues. The V gene's germline CDR1 is LGHNA and CDR2 YSLEER. Trimming stripped 0 bases from V and 0 bases from J, with 9 bases between. In DNA form, the CDR3 reads TGCGCCAGCAGCCAAGATCTAGGTCGCTCCTACGAGCAGTACTTC. It encodes CASSQDLGRSYEQYF.

The CDR3 loop is CASSLSVVGGDYGYTF. In DNA form, the CDR3 reads TGTGCCAGCAGCTTGTCGGTTGTAGGGGGAGACTATGGCTACACCTTC. The V call is TRBV5-5, the J call TRBJ1-2; a weak D match, TRBD1 (6 bases). The CDR3 has 16 amino acids. Trimming pared 1 base from V and 3 bases from J, leaving 16 bases between. Germline values: CDR1 SGHKS, CDR2 YYEKEE (reference sequence).